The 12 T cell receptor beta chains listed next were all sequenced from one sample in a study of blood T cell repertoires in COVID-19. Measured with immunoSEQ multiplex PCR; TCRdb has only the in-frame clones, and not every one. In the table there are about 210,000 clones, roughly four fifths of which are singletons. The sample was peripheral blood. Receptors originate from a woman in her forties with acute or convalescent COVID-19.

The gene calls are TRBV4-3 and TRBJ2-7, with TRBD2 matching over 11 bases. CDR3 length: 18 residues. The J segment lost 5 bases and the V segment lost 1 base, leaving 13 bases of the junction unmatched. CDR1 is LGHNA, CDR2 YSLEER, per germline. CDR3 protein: CASSQGWGLAGGYDEQYF. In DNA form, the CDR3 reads TGCGCCAGCAGCCAAGGTTGGGGGCTAGCGGGAGGTTACGACGAGCAGTACTTC.

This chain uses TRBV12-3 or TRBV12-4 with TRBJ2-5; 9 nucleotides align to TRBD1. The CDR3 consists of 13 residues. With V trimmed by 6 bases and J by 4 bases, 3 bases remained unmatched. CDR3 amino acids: CASSQDRGETQYF. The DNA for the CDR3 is TGTGCCAGCAGCCAGGACAGGGGAGAGACCCAGTACTTC.

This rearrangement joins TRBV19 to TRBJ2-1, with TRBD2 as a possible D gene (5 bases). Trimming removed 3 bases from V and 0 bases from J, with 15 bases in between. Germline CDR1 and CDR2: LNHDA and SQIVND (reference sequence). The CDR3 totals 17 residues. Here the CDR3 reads CASSIKRGPLSYNEQFF. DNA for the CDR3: TGTGCCAGTAGTATTAAAAGAGGGCCACTCTCCTACAATGAGCAGTTCTTC.

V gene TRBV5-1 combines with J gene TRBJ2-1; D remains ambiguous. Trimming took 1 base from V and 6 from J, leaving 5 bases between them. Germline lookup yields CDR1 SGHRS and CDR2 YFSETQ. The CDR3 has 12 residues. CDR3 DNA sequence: TGCGCCAGCAGCTTGCTTTTCAATGAGCAGTTCTTC. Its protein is CASSLLFNEQFF.

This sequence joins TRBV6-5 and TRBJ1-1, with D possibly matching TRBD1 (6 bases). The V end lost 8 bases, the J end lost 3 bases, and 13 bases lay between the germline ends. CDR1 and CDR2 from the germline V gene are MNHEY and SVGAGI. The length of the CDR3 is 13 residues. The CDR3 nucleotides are TGTGCCAGCGAGACGACAGGACACACTGAAGCTTTCTTT. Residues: CASETTGHTEAFF.

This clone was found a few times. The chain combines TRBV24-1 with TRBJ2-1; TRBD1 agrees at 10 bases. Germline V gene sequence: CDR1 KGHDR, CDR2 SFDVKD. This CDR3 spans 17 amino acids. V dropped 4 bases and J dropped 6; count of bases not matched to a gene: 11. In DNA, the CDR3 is TGTGCCACCAGTGACCACACCCCCGGGACAGGGGTCAATGAGCAGTTCTTC. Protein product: CATSDHTPGTGVNEQFF.

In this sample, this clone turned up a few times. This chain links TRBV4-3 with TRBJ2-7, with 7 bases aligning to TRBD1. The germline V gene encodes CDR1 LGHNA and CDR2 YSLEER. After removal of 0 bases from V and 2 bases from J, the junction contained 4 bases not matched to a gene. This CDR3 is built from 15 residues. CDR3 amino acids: CASSQEPGQPYEQYF. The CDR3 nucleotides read TGCGCCAGCAGCCAAGAGCCGGGACAGCCCTACGAGCAGTACTTC.

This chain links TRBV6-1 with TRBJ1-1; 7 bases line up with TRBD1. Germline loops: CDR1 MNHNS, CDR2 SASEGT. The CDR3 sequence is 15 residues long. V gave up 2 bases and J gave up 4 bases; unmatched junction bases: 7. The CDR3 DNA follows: TGTGCCAGCAGTGAACAAACCCAGGGGGGCACTGAAGCTTTCTTT. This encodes CASSEQTQGGTEAFF.

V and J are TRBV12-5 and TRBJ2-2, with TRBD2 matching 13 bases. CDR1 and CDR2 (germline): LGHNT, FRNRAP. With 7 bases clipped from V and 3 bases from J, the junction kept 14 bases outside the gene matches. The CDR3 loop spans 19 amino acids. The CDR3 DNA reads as TGTGCTAGTGCCCTACGCGAGACTAGCGGGAGGTTACACACCGGGGAGCTGTTTTTT. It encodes CASALRETSGRLHTGELFF.

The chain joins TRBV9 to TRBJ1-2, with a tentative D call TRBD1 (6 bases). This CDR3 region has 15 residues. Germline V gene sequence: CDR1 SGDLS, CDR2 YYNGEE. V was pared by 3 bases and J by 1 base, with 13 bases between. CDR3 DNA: TGTGCCAGCAGCGGCGACAGGCTACGTAACTATGGCTACACCTTC. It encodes CASSGDRLRNYGYTF. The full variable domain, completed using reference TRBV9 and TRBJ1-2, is DSGVTQTPKHLITATGQRVTLRCSPRSGDLSVYWYQQSLDQGLQFLIQYYNGEERAKGNILERFSAQQFPDLHSELNLSSLELGDSALYFCASSGDRLRNYGYTFGSGTRLTVV.

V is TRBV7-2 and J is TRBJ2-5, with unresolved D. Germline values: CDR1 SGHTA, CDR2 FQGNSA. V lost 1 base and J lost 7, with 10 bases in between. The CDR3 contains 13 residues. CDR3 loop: CASSLVTGGTQYF. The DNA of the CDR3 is TGTGCCAGCAGCTTAGTAACTGGTGGGACCCAGTACTTC.

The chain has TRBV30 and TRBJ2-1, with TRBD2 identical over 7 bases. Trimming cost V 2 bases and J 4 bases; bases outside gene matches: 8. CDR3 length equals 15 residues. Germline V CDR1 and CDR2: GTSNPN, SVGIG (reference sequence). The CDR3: CAWSIGLEDYNEQFF. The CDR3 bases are TGTGCCTGGAGTATAGGACTAGAGGATTACAATGAGCAGTTCTTC.